The entry below gives a single T cell receptor beta chain sequence along with its context. The antigen remains undetermined. This sample is part of a study of cytomegalovirus exposure and HLA in healthy donors. Findings and limits, study-wide: TCR beta V segments were, for the most part, productive about 87% or about 30% of the time in an earlier analysis. Among the sequence variants, a highly shared cluster was likely an artifact of sequencing.

The PCR employed 60 Vbeta primers together with 13 Jbeta primers. Here immunoSEQ multiplex PCR was the method, and the copy in TCRdb shows in-frame clones only, minus some. This repertoire shows more than 95,000 clones, approximately 80% found once; its top ten account for 11%. The V gene's germline CDR1 is SGDLS and CDR2 YYNGEE. Trimming took 0 bases from V and 5 from J, leaving 8 bases between them. This CDR3 comprises 14 residues. Material: PBMCs. This TCR came from a man aged 25-45 years in good health and CMV-seropositive. This sequence joins TRBV9 and TRBJ1-4; D unresolved. The CDR3 DNA reads as TGTGCCAGCAGCGTAGCCGGAGGGAATGAAAAACTGTTTTTT. Translating gives CASSVAGGNEKLFF.